These 24 T cell receptor beta chains came from one sample sequenced in a study of T-cell memory formation after mild COVID-19. One entry per CDR3 protein, called by TCRdb with MiXCR from the 5' RACE reads. Among 130,000 to 150,000 distinct CDR3 sequences listed, 15% to 20% were seen once. The sequenced sample consisted of PBMCs or a T cell subset sorted from them (not recorded which). These receptors were collected from an adult woman who had mild COVID-19 (a few samples of this study predate the infection). Cell type and time point are not known.

This sequence joins TRBV29-1 and TRBJ1-2; no definite D call. The V end was cut by 4 bases, the J end by 4 bases, with 4 bases between. CDR3 length: 10 residues. Germline CDR1 is SQVTM and CDR2 is ANQGSEA. CDR3: CSVASYGYTF. The CDR3 nucleotides are TGCAGCGTTGCCAGCTATGGCTACACCTTC.

This clonotype was detected only a few times. DNA for the CDR3: TGCGCCAGCAGCCAAGATCCTCCCTACCGACGGGATACGCAGTATTTT. Amino acid sequence: CASSQDPPYRRDTQYF. This chain uses TRBV4-1 with TRBJ2-3; D not certain. This CDR3 is 16 amino acids long. Germline V gene data show CDR1 as MGHRA and CDR2 as YSYEKL. Trimming took off 0 bases at V and 6 bases at J, with 16 bases between the two ends.

The chain joins TRBV28 to TRBJ2-7, with D unresolved. Germline values: CDR1 MDHEN, CDR2 SYDVKM. The CDR3 contains 12 residues. V shed 8 bases and J shed 2 bases, with 10 bases lying between them. For the CDR3, the DNA is TGTGCCAGCGCTCAGGCACCCTACGAGCAGTACTTC. This codes for CASAQAPYEQYF.

This clonotype has a handful of counts. This chain links TRBV18 with TRBJ2-1; D is perhaps TRBD2 (6 bases). Germline lookup yields CDR1 KGHSH and CDR2 LQKENI. The CDR3 consists of 16 residues. V gave up 4 bases and J gave up 5 bases, with 18 bases separating them. CDR3 bases: TGTGCCAGCTCACGCGTCAAGGTAGCGGATGACAATGAGCAGTTCTTC. This sequence encodes CASSRVKVADDNEQFF.

The chain recombines TRBV25-1 with TRBJ2-1; D may be TRBD1 or TRBD2 (6 bases each). Trimming removed 1 base at V and 10 bases at J, with 26 bases between. Germline values: CDR1 MGHDK, CDR2 SYGVNS. There are 18 residues in the CDR3. The CDR3 here is CASSESLIPGAHNWEQFF. The CDR3 region has the DNA TGTGCCAGCAGTGAATCCCTAATCCCGGGGGCGCACAATTGGGAGCAGTTCTTC.

In its sample, this clonotype was seen a few times. V and J are TRBV28 and TRBJ2-4, with 7 bases identical to TRBD1. Per the germline V gene, CDR1 is MDHEN and CDR2 is SYDVKM. With 6 bases clipped from V and 15 bases from J, the junction kept 11 bases outside the gene matches. The CDR3 covers 12 residues. CDR3 residues: CASRSGQVLGYF. Written as DNA, the CDR3 is TGTGCCAGCAGATCCGGACAGGTCTTAGGGTACTTC.

This clonotype turned up a few times. The chain couples TRBV9 to TRBJ2-7, with TRBD1 matching over 9 bases. The CDR3 runs 15 residues. From germline, CDR1 is SGDLS and CDR2 YYNGEE. Losses at the gene ends were 3 bases for V and 0 bases for J; bases not matched to a gene: 4. The CDR3 DNA reads as TGTGCCAGCAGCGCCGGGACAGGGAGCTCCTACGAGCAGTACTTC. This encodes CASSAGTGSSYEQYF.

The J gene is TRBJ1-2, the V gene TRBV6-5; D might be TRBD1 (5 bases). The germline V and J ends were trimmed by 7 bases and 7 bases, with 16 bases remaining between them. The CDR3 contains 13 residues. CDR1 is MNHEY, CDR2 SVGAGI, per germline. CDR3 protein: CASTLPPRVGYTF. CDR3 bases: TGTGCCAGCACTCTGCCTCCCAGGGTTGGCTACACCTTC.

This clonotype was observed a few times. The V and J genes are TRBV5-1 and TRBJ1-2; TRBD1 matches 7 bases. This CDR3 is 15 amino acids long. Trimming cost V 2 bases and J 4 bases; bases outside gene matches: 8. Germline V gene sequence: CDR1 SGHRS, CDR2 YFSETQ. The DNA for the CDR3 is TGCGCCAGCAGCTTAGCCCAGGGGGGCGCCTATGGCTACACCTTC. Protein product: CASSLAQGGAYGYTF. Using reference TRBV5-1 and TRBJ1-2 for the parts outside the CDR3, the full variable domain is KAGVTQTPRYLIKTRGQQVTLSCSPISGHRSVSWYQQTPGQGLQFLFEYFSETQRNKGNFPGRFSGRQFSNSRSEMNVSTLELGDSALYLCASSLAQGGAYGYTFGSGTRLTVV.

The rearrangement links TRBV29-1 to TRBJ2-4; the D gene is possibly TRBD2 (6 bases). Trimming removed 7 bases from V and 2 bases from J, with 12 bases in between. The CDR3 covers 13 residues. Germline values: CDR1 SQVTM, CDR2 ANQGSEA. CDR3 residues: CSAGAGSKNIQYF. The DNA for the CDR3 is TGCAGCGCGGGAGCTGGGTCCAAAAACATTCAGTACTTC.

The chain has TRBV12-3 or TRBV12-4 and TRBJ1-1; the D is unclear. The CDR3 contains 14 residues. V lost 3 bases and J lost 0, with 8 bases in between. CDR3 loop: CASSLYSMNTEAFF. CDR3 bases: TGTGCCAGCAGTTTGTACAGCATGAACACTGAAGCTTTCTTT.

This clonotype turned up a few times. The chain combines TRBV5-1 with TRBJ1-3; perhaps TRBD1 as D (5 bases). CDR1 is SGHRS, CDR2 YFSETQ, per germline. This CDR3 is 15 amino acids long. The V gene lost 2 bases and the J gene lost 0 bases, with 9 bases spanning the gap. DNA of the CDR3: TGCGCCAGCAGCTTTATAGGGGCCTCTGGAAACACCATATATTTT. As protein: CASSFIGASGNTIYF. Supplemented by reference TRBV5-1 and TRBJ1-3, the full variable domain reads KAGVTQTPRYLIKTRGQQVTLSCSPISGHRSVSWYQQTPGQGLQFLFEYFSETQRNKGNFPGRFSGRQFSNSRSEMNVSTLELGDSALYLCASSFIGASGNTIYFGEGSWLTVV.

This clonotype was recorded many times. The V and J genes are TRBV9 and TRBJ2-3; possible D gene TRBD1, 6 bases. The CDR3 has 13 amino acids. Trimming left V 5 bases short and J 2 bases short, with 9 bases between. Germline-derived CDR1 and CDR2 are SGDLS and YYNGEE. The CDR3 region is CASRRGTTDTQYF. Here the CDR3 DNA reads TGTGCCAGCAGAAGGGGGACCACAGATACGCAGTATTTT.

This clonotype has a handful of counts. This chain joins TRBV4-2 and TRBJ2-1; the match to TRBD1 covers 7 bases. This CDR3 has 13 residues. Germline trimming cut 6 bases from V and 9 bases from J; bases unmatched to any gene: 8. Germline V gene lookup returns CDR1 LGHNA and CDR2 YNFKEQ. The CDR3 DNA reads as TGTGCCAGCAGTAACAGGGCAGGGGGTGAGCAGTTCTTC. Its translation is CASSNRAGGEQFF.

The chain is built from TRBV2 and TRBJ2-5; a possible D gene is TRBD2 (6 bases). Looked up from germline, CDR1 is SNHLY and CDR2 is FYNNEI. Trimming took 3 bases from V and 4 from J, leaving 12 bases between them. CDR3 length equals 14 residues. CDR3 loop: CASSDLLALETQYF. CDR3 bases: TGTGCCAGCAGTGATCTACTAGCTCTAGAGACCCAGTACTTC.

This clonotype was seen more than once but under ten times. The CDR3 DNA reads as TGTGCCAGCAGCGAAGGGCGGGGTGAATCGGGCTACAATGAGCAGTTCTTC. Translation gives CASSEGRGESGYNEQFF. The rearrangement links TRBV7-2 to TRBJ2-1; possible D gene TRBD2, 6 bases. The V gene lost 5 bases and the J gene lost 3 bases, with 20 bases spanning the gap. The CDR3 is 17 amino acids. Germline-derived CDR1 and CDR2 are SGHTA and FQGNSA.

A few counts support this clonotype. The gene calls are TRBV7-9 and TRBJ2-3; 8 nucleotides line up with TRBD2. V shed 6 bases and J 0 bases; nucleotides not matched to a gene: 11. CDR1 is SEHNR, CDR2 FQNEAQ, per germline (reference sequence). There are 17 residues in the CDR3. Here the CDR3 reads CASSNRRAGASTDTQYF. The CDR3 DNA is TGTGCCAGCAGTAACCGACGAGCGGGGGCTAGCACAGATACGCAGTATTTT.

Only a few counts were recorded for this clonotype. The chain links TRBV12-3 or TRBV12-4 to TRBJ1-1; no firm D call. The CDR3 runs to 13 residues. The V end was cut by 8 bases, the J end by 4 bases, with 14 bases between. The CDR3 sequence is CASLGRLITEAFF. CDR3 sequence (DNA): TGTGCCAGCCTTGGCCGACTAATCACTGAAGCTTTCTTT.

The rearrangement joins TRBV5-6 to TRBJ1-1; TRBD1 matches at 7 bases. This CDR3 comprises 16 residues. Germline V CDR1 and CDR2: SGHDT, YYEEEE. With 4 bases clipped from V and 5 bases from J, the junction kept 14 bases outside the gene matches. In DNA form, the CDR3 reads TGTGCCAGCAGCCGTTGGGTTTACAGGGGAATGACTGAAGCTTTCTTT. Protein sequence: CASSRWVYRGMTEAFF. The full variable domain, with the rest looked up from reference TRBV5-6 and TRBJ1-1, is DAGVTQSPTHLIKTRGQQVTLRCSPKSGHDTVSWYQQALGQGPQFIFQYYEEEERQRGNFPDRFSGHQFPNYSSELNVNALLLGDSALYLCASSRWVYRGMTEAFFGQGTRLTVV.

This clonotype was found many times. The CDR3: CASSRWTMAYEQYF. In nucleotides, the CDR3 is TGCGCCAGCAGCCGCTGGACTATGGCCTACGAGCAGTACTTC. V and J are TRBV5-1 and TRBJ2-7, with a possible D match to TRBD2 (6 bases). This CDR3 spans 14 amino acids. The V end was cut by 4 bases, the J end by 2 bases, with 13 bases between. Germline V lookup: CDR1 SGHRS, CDR2 YFSETQ.

The chain is built from TRBV18 and TRBJ2-1; TRBD2 matches 15 bases. V shed 4 bases, J shed 4 bases, and the junction held 8 bases outside the gene matches. The CDR3 length is 18 residues. The germline CDR1 and CDR2 sequences are KGHSH and LQKENI. CDR3 region: CASSLRTSGRASYNEQFF. In nucleotides, the CDR3 is TGTGCCAGCTCACTCCGGACTAGCGGGAGGGCCTCGTACAATGAGCAGTTCTTC.

The genes are TRBV15 and TRBJ2-3; 7 nucleotides agree with TRBD2. Trimming at V came to 3 bases and at J to 2 bases, leaving 8 bases not matched to a gene. The CDR3 has 16 residues. Germline lookup yields CDR1 LNHNV and CDR2 YYDKDF (reference sequence). The CDR3 nucleotides are TGTGCCACCAGCAGGGGGGAACTAGCGCCCACAGATACGCAGTATTTT. It codes for CATSRGELAPTDTQYF.

J is TRBJ1-3 and V is TRBV12-3 or TRBV12-4; D gene uncertain. Trimming took off 5 bases at V and 0 bases at J, with 8 bases between the two ends. The CDR3 runs 14 residues. The CDR3 DNA sequence: TGTGCCAGCAGTCCCCCCCTCTCTGGAAACACCATATATTTT. Translating gives CASSPPLSGNTIYF.

The chain is built from TRBV7-6 and TRBJ2-5; maybe TRBD2 (6 bases). This CDR3 has 14 amino acids. Germline V CDR1 and CDR2: SGHVS, FNYEAQ. V was trimmed by 3 bases and J by 5 bases, leaving 13 bases between them. CDR3 amino acids: CASSFSPGRETQYF. For the CDR3, the DNA is TGTGCCAGCAGCTTTTCACCAGGGAGGGAGACCCAGTACTTC.